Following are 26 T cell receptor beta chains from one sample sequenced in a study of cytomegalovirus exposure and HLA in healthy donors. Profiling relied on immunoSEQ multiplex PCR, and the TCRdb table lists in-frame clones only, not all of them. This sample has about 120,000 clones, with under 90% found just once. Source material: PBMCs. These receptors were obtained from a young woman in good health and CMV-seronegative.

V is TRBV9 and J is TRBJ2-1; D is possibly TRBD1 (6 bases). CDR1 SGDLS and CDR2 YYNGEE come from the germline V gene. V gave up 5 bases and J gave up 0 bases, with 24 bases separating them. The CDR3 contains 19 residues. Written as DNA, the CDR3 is TGTGCCAGCAGTGGGGGCGGCAGCGAATATGTCGGCTCCTACAATGAGCAGTTCTTC. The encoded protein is CASSGGGSEYVGSYNEQFF.

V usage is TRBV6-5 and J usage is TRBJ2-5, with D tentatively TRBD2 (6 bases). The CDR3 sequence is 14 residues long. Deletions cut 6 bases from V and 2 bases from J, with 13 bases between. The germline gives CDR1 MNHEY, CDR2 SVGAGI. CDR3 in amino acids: CASRLLGGQETQYF. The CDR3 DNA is TGTGCCAGCAGATTATTGGGGGGACAAGAGACCCAGTACTTC.

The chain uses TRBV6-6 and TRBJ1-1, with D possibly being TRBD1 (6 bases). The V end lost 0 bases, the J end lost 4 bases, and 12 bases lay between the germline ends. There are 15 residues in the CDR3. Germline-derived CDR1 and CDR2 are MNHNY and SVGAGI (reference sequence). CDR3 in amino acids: CASSYSGGASTEAFF. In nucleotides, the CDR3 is TGTGCCAGCAGTTACTCAGGGGGGGCGTCCACTGAAGCTTTCTTT.

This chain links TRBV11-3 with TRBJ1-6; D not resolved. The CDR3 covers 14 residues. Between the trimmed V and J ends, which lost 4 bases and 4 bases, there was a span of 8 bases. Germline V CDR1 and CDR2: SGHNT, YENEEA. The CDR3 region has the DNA TGTGCCAGCAGCTCAGGAATTTATAATTCACCCCTCCACTTT. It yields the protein CASSSGIYNSPLHF.

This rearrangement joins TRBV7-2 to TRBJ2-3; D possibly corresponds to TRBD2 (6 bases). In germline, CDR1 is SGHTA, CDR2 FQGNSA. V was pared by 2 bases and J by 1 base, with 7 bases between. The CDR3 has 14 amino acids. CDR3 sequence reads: CASSLQRGTDTQYF. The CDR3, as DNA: TGTGCCAGCAGCTTACAGCGGGGCACAGATACGCAGTATTTT.

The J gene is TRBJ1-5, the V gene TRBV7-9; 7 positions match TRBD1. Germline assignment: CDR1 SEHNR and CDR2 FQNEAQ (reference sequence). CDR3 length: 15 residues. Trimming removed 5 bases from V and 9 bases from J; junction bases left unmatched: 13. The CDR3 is CASSLDRAGGRPQHF. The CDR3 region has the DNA TGTGCCAGCAGCCTTGACAGGGCCGGTGGGCGGCCCCAGCATTTT.

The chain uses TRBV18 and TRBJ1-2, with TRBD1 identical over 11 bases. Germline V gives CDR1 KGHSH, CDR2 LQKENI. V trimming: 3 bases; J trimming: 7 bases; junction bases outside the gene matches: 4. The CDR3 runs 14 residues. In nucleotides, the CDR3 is TGTGCCAGCTCACCCGGGACAGGGGGTCTTGGCTACACCTTC. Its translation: CASSPGTGGLGYTF.

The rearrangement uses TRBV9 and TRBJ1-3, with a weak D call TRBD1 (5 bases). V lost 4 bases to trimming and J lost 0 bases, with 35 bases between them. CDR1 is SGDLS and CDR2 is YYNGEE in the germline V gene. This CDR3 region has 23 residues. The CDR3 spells CASSPHITPGGAPSSYSGNTIYF. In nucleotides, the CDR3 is TGTGCCAGCAGCCCACATATCACCCCGGGTGGGGCGCCGAGCTCTTACTCTGGAAACACCATATATTTT.

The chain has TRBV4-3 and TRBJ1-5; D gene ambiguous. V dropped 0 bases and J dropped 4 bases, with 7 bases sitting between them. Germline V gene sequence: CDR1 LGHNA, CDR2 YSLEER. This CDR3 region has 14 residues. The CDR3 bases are TGCGCCAGCAGCCAAGATCTGAGGAATCAGCCCCAGCATTTT. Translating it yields CASSQDLRNQPQHF.

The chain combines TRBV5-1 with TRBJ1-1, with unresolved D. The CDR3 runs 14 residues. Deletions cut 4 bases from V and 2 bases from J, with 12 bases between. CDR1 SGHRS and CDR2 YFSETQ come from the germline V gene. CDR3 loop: CASSERVRNTEAFF. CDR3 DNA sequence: TGCGCCAGCAGCGAGCGTGTGAGAAACACTGAAGCTTTCTTT.

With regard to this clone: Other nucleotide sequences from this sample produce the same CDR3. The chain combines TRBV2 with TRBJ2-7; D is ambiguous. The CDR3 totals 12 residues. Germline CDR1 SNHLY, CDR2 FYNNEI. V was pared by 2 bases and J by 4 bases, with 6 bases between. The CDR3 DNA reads TGTGCCAGCAGTGAAAGAGGTTACGAGCAGTACTTC. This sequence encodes CASSERGYEQYF.

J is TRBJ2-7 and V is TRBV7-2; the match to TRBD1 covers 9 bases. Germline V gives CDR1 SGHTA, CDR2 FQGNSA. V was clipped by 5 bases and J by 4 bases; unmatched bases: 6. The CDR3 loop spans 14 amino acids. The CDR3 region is CASSTTTGGYEQYF. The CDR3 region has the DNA TGTGCCAGCAGCACGACGACAGGGGGGTACGAGCAGTACTTC.

CDR3 sequence (DNA): TGTGCCAGCAGCTTGGGACTAGCGAAGGTTACAGATACGCAGTATTTT. Protein: CASSLGLAKVTDTQYF. The J gene is TRBJ2-3, the V gene TRBV5-4; 8 bases map to TRBD2. Germline loops: CDR1 SGHNT, CDR2 YYREEE (reference sequence). The CDR3 runs to 16 residues. Trimming at V came to 0 bases and at J to 3 bases, leaving 6 bases not matched to a gene.

This CDR3 is CASSSSPGQIYEQYF. The CDR3 DNA is TGTGCCAGCAGCTCGTCCCCGGGACAGATCTACGAGCAGTACTTC. The chain carries TRBV11-2 and TRBJ2-7; TRBD1 matches 7 bases. CDR1 and CDR2 from the germline V gene are SGHAT and FQNNGV. Germline trimming cut 4 bases from V and 3 bases from J; bases unmatched to any gene: 9. The CDR3 has 15 amino acids. The variable domain in full, with the rest retrieved from reference TRBV11-2 and TRBJ2-7, is EAGVAQSPRYKIIEKRQSVAFWCNPISGHATLYWYQQILGQGPKLLIQFQNNGVVDDSQLPKDRFSAERLKGVDSTLKIQPAKLEDSAVYLCASSSSPGQIYEQYFGPGTRLTVT.

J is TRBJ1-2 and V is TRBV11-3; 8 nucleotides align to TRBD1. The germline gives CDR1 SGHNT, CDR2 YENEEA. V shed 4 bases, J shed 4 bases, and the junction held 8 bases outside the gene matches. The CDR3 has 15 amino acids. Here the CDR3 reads CASSSMGTGLYGYTF. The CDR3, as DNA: TGTGCCAGCAGCTCTATGGGGACAGGACTCTATGGCTACACCTTC. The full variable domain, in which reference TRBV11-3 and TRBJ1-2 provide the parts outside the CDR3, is EAGVVQSPRYKIIEKKQPVAFWCNPISGHNTLYWYLQNLGQGPELLIRYENEEAVDDSQLPKDRFSAERLKGVDSTLKIQPAELGDSAVYLCASSSMGTGLYGYTFGSGTRLTVV.

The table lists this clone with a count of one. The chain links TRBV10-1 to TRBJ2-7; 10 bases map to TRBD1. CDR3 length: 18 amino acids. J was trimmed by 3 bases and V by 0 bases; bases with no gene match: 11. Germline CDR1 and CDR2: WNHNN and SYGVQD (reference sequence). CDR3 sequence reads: CASSESGRGQGQIYEQYF. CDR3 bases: TGCGCCAGCAGTGAGTCCGGGAGGGGACAGGGGCAAATCTACGAGCAGTACTTC.

Written as DNA, the CDR3 is TGTGCCAGCACCCCGACAGGAACCTACGAGCAGTACTTC. Translating it yields CASTPTGTYEQYF. V usage is TRBV6-6 and J usage is TRBJ2-7, with D maybe TRBD1 (6 bases). This CDR3 contains 13 residues. Trimming stripped 7 bases from V and 2 bases from J, with 12 bases between. Germline loops: CDR1 MNHNY, CDR2 SVGAGI (reference sequence).

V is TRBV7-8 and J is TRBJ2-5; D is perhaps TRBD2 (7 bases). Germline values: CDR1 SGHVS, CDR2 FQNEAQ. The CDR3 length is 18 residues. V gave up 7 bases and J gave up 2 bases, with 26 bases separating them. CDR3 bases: TGTGCCAGCACCACTTTGGGGGGGGCCCCGACGATACAAGAGACCCAGTACTTC. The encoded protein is CASTTLGGAPTIQETQYF.

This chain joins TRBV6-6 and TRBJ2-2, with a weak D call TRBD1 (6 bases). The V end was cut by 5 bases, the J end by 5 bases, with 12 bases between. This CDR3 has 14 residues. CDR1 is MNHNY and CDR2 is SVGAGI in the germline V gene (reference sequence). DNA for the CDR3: TGTGCCAGCAGTCGAGCAGGGGAAACCGGGGAGCTGTTTTTT. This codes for CASSRAGETGELFF.

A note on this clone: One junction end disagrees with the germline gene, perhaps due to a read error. This CDR3 is CASSVGGRGAQEAQYF. CDR3 DNA sequence: TGTGCCAGCAGCGTAGGCGGCAGGGGCGCCCAAGAGGCCCAGTACTTC. The rearrangement links TRBV9 to TRBJ2-5; D is perhaps TRBD1 (6 bases). The CDR3 totals 16 residues. Looked up from germline, CDR1 is SGDLS and CDR2 is YYNGEE.

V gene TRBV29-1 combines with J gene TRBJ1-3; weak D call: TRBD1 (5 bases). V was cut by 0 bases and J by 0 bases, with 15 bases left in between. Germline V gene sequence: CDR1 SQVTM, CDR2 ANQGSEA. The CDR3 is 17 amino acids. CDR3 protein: CSVEDWGGELSGNTIYF. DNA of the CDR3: TGCAGCGTTGAAGATTGGGGGGGTGAACTCTCTGGAAACACCATATATTTT.

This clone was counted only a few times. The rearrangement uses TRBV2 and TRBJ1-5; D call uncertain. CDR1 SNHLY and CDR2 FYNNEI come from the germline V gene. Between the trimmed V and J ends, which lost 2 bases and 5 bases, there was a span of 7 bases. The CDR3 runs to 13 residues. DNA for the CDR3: TGTGCCAGCAGTGAAAGAGAGGATCAGCCCCAGCATTTT. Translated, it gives CASSEREDQPQHF.

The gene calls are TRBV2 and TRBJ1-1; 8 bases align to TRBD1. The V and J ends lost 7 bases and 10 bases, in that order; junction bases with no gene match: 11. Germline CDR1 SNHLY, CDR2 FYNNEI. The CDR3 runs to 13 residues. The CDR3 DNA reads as TGTGCCAGCACCGAGGACAGGGATACGGGAGCTTTCTTT. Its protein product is CASTEDRDTGAFF.

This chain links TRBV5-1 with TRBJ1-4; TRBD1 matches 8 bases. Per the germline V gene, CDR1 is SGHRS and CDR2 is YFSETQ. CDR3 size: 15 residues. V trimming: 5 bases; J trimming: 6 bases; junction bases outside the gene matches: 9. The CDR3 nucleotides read TGCGCCAGCAGGGATCTTCAGGGGGCGCATGAAAAACTGTTTTTT. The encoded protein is CASRDLQGAHEKLFF. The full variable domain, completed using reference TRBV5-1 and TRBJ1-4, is KAGVTQTPRYLIKTRGQQVTLSCSPISGHRSVSWYQQTPGQGLQFLFEYFSETQRNKGNFPGRFSGRQFSNSRSEMNVSTLELGDSALYLCASRDLQGAHEKLFFGSGTQLSVL.

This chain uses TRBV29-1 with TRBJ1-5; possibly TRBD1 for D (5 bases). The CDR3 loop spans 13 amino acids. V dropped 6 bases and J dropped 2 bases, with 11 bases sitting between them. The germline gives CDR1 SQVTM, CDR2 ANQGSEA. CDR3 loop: CSVGHPGNQPQHF. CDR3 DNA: TGCAGCGTCGGACACCCAGGCAATCAGCCCCAGCATTTT.

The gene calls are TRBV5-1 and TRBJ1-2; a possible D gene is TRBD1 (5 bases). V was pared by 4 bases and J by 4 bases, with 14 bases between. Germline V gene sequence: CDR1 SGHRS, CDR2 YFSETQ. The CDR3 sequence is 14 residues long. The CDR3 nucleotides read TGCGCCAGCAGCGGAGGGACGGGGGTCTATGGCTACACCTTC. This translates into CASSGGTGVYGYTF.